Below are 5 T cell receptor beta chains sequenced from a single sample in a study of blood T cell repertoires in COVID-19. Clones were sequenced by immunoSEQ multiplex PCR, and TCRdb holds only the in-frame ones, with some missing. Here the sample spans 65,000 to 80,000 clones, 75% to 90% being singletons. The sequencing sample was made of peripheral blood. All receptors derive from a human donor in a cohort sampled during active COVID-19.

The CDR3 DNA is TGCGCCAGCAGCCAACCGGACAGGGGACTCTACAATGAGCAGTTCTTC. It yields the protein CASSQPDRGLYNEQFF. The chain combines TRBV4-1 with TRBJ2-1; TRBD1 agrees at 9 bases. V was pared by 2 bases and J by 3 bases, with 5 bases of the junction left unmatched. Germline loops: CDR1 MGHRA, CDR2 YSYEKL. The CDR3 has 16 residues.

This chain links TRBV2 with TRBJ1-5, with D uncertain. CDR1 is SNHLY, CDR2 FYNNEI, per germline. The length of the CDR3 is 12 residues. The V and J ends lost 0 bases and 9 bases respectively, with 6 bases between them. The CDR3 sequence: CASSEARAPQHF. Written as DNA, the CDR3 is TGTGCCAGCAGTGAAGCGCGGGCGCCCCAGCATTTT.

This clone has just a few counts. The CDR3 sequence: CASSQALGAGGYEQYF. The CDR3, as DNA: TGTGCCAGCAGCCAAGCCCTAGGGGCGGGAGGCTACGAGCAGTACTTC. The J gene is TRBJ2-7, the V gene TRBV4-2; 8 nucleotides match TRBD2. J lost 3 bases, V lost 1 base, and 8 bases had no gene match. The length of the CDR3 is 16 residues. Germline V gives CDR1 LGHNA, CDR2 YNFKEQ.

The chain has TRBV5-1 and TRBJ1-4; TRBD1 aligns across 9 bases. This CDR3 has 15 residues. Germline V gene sequence: CDR1 SGHRS, CDR2 YFSETQ. Losses at the gene ends were 3 bases for V and 4 bases for J; bases not matched to a gene: 4. The CDR3, as DNA: TGCGCCAGCAGCTACAGGGGGCGCGGTAATGAAAAACTGTTTTTT. Amino acids: CASSYRGRGNEKLFF.

The chain joins TRBV18 to TRBJ2-3, with D tentatively TRBD2 (5 bases). V lost 3 bases and J 3 bases, leaving 10 bases between the germline ends. Germline CDR1 and CDR2: KGHSH and LQKENI. The CDR3 is 14 amino acids. The CDR3 protein is CASSPRARTDTQYF. The CDR3 DNA sequence: TGTGCCAGCTCACCGAGGGCCCGAACAGATACGCAGTATTTT.